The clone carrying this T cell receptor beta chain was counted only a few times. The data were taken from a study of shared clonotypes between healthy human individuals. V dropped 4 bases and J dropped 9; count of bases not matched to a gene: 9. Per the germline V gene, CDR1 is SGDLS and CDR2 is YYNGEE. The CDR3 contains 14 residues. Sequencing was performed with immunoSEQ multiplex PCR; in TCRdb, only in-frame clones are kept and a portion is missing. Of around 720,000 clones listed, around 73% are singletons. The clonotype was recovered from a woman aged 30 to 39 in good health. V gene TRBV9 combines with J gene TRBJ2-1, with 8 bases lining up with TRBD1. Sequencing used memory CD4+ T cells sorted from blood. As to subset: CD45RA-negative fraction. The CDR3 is CASSPRTGITEQFF. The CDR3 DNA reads TGTGCCAGCAGCCCCCGGACAGGGATCACTGAGCAGTTCTTC.